This T cell receptor beta chain originates from a study of regulatory T cells in long-lasting Graves disease. Arm-PCR of CDR3 regions with iRepertoire HTBI primers generated TCR beta libraries. MiXCR, run by TCRdb on the multiplex PCR reads, gives a single entry per CDR3 protein. The table includes a few hundred thousand distinct CDR3 sequences, roughly a sixth detected once. Time point noted: newly diagnosed GD, antithyroid drugs for less than 3 months. TCR sequences were obtained from RNA taken from PBMCs. The CDR3 totals 18 residues. Germline V lookup: CDR1 MDHEN, CDR2 SYDVKM. The V gene end was trimmed by 6 bases and the J gene end by 2 bases; junction bases not matched to a gene: 10. Another study also made use of these data, one on T cells in Graves' hyperthyroidism and ophthalmopathy.

The rearrangement joins TRBV28 to TRBJ2-2; 12 bases match TRBD2. This TCR derives from a middle-aged man with Graves disease. Sequencing used peripheral blood mononuclear cells (PBMCs), obtained at new diagnosis, from a patient treated with antithyroid drugs. The CDR3 coding sequence is TGTGCCAGCAGGCCAGCTAGCGGGGGGGACATTAACACCGGGGAGCTGTTTTTT. This translates into CASRPASGGDINTGELFF. The full variable domain, completed using reference TRBV28 and TRBJ2-2, is DVKVTQSSRYLVKRTGEKVFLECVQDMDHENMFWYRQDPGLGLRLIYFSYDVKMKEKGDIPEGYSVSREKKERFSLILESASTNQTSMYLCASRPASGGDINTGELFFGEGSRLTVL.